This passage covers 22 T cell receptor beta chains from one sample sequenced in a study of cytotoxic CD8 clonotypes in ibrutinib-treated CLL. Method: immunoSEQ multiplex PCR; TCRdb's copy keeps in-frame clones and lacks some. The table records 90,000 to 150,000 clones, more than 55% of them present only once. Sequenced here: PBMCs, sampled after 24 months of ibrutinib treatment. These receptors were collected from a human donor with chronic lymphocytic leukemia.

This clone was counted between two and nine times. The chain uses TRBV6-1 and TRBJ1-5; D remains ambiguous. Germline V gene data show CDR1 as MNHNS and CDR2 as SASEGT. V was clipped by 6 bases and J by 9 bases, with 12 bases between them. The CDR3 contains 12 residues. The CDR3 DNA follows: TGTGCCAGCAGCGAAAGCGGTTTGCCCCAGCATTTT. Protein product: CASSESGLPQHF.

V gene TRBV5-4 combines with J gene TRBJ2-3, with D hard to call. In germline, CDR1 is SGHNT, CDR2 YYREEE (reference sequence). The CDR3 runs to 14 residues. V lost 3 bases and J lost 4, with 12 bases in between. CDR3 amino acids: CASSSRAVADTQYF. Here the CDR3 DNA reads TGTGCCAGCAGCTCCCGGGCCGTAGCAGATACGCAGTATTTT.

The chain combines TRBV6-5 with TRBJ2-5; 7 bases align to TRBD2. This CDR3 contains 14 residues. V lost 0 bases to trimming and J lost 6 bases; unmatched junction nucleotides: 4. From germline, CDR1 is MNHEY and CDR2 SVGAGI. The CDR3 sequence: CASSYSGGKQTQYF. The CDR3 DNA follows: TGTGCCAGCAGTTACTCGGGGGGGAAACAGACCCAGTACTTC.

This chain links TRBV7-9 with TRBJ1-2, with no clear D. Trimming shortened V by 5 bases and J by 6 bases, and 13 bases separated the two germline ends. The CDR3 is made up of 13 amino acids. CDR1 and CDR2 from the germline V gene are SEHNR and FQNEAQ (reference sequence). CDR3 DNA sequence: TGTGCCAGCAGCATGGACGGATGGGATGGCTACACCTTC. Translating gives CASSMDGWDGYTF.

This chain links TRBV30 with TRBJ1-2; D call uncertain. CDR3 length equals 12 residues. Between the trimmed V and J ends, which lost 4 bases and 2 bases, there was a span of 8 bases. CDR1 is GTSNPN, CDR2 SVGIG, per germline (reference sequence). The CDR3 spells CAWTRVNYGYTF. In nucleotides, the CDR3 is TGTGCCTGGACAAGAGTCAACTATGGCTACACCTTC.

The genes are TRBV19 and TRBJ1-1; D remains unclear. Trimming pared 7 bases from V and 1 base from J, leaving 22 bases between. From germline, CDR1 is LNHDA and CDR2 SQIVND (reference sequence). This CDR3 has 17 amino acids. CDR3 nucleotides: TGTGCCAGTACTCGGAAGAAGTCGGGCACGTCGAACACTGAAGCTTTCTTT. Translation gives CASTRKKSGTSNTEAFF.

This chain connects TRBV2 to TRBJ2-5, with D perhaps matching TRBD1 (5 bases). CDR1 is SNHLY and CDR2 is FYNNEI in the germline V gene. Trimming cost V 8 bases and J 2 bases, with 6 bases left between them. The CDR3 contains 11 residues. The CDR3 region is CASDRQETQYF. CDR3 bases: TGTGCCAGCGACAGACAAGAGACCCAGTACTTC.

This chain joins TRBV7-3 and TRBJ2-3; 7 bases are a match to TRBD1. CDR1 SGHTA and CDR2 FQGTGA come from the germline V gene. CDR3 length: 13 residues. The V and J ends lost 5 bases and 9 bases, in that order; junction bases with no gene match: 8. This CDR3 reads CASSTGDHGTQYF. The CDR3 region has the DNA TGTGCCAGCAGCACAGGGGACCACGGAACGCAGTATTTT.

The J gene is TRBJ2-1, the V gene TRBV7-6; the D is unclear. Germline V CDR1 and CDR2: SGHVS, FNYEAQ. The CDR3 sequence is 12 residues long. The V end lost 0 bases, the J end lost 10 bases, and 7 bases lay between the germline ends. The CDR3 sequence is CASSLAQDEQFF. CDR3 coding DNA: TGTGCCAGCAGCTTAGCTCAAGACGAGCAGTTCTTC.

The chain joins TRBV13 to TRBJ2-5; TRBD2 aligns across 7 bases. There are 16 residues in the CDR3. Trimming cost V 5 bases and J 4 bases; bases outside gene matches: 13. The germline V gene has CDR1 PRHDT and CDR2 FYEKMQ (reference sequence). CDR3: CASSRFEGLRRETQYF. The CDR3 DNA is TGTGCCAGCAGCCGATTTGAGGGACTAAGGAGAGAGACCCAGTACTTC. The whole variable domain, filled in from reference TRBV13 and TRBJ2-5, reads AAGVIQSPRHLIKEKRETATLKCYPIPRHDTVYWYQQGPGQDPQFLISFYEKMQSDKGSIPDRFSAQQFSDYHSELNMSSLELGDSALYFCASSRFEGLRRETQYFGPGTRLLVL.

This clone showed up just once. This chain connects TRBV18 to TRBJ2-5; D gene unclear. Per germline, CDR1 KGHSH and CDR2 LQKENI. Trimming stripped 3 bases from V and 4 bases from J, with 12 bases between. The CDR3 runs 14 residues. The CDR3 DNA reads TGTGCCAGCTCACCCTCGTGGGCTGGAGAGACCCAGTACTTC. This encodes CASSPSWAGETQYF.

In its sample, this clone ranks as medium-sized. V is TRBV7-9 and J is TRBJ2-3; D is unclear. The CDR3 contains 15 residues. The V end lost 5 bases, the J end lost 5 bases, and 17 bases lay between the germline ends. Germline CDR1 and CDR2: SEHNR and FQNEAQ (reference sequence). As DNA, the CDR3 is TGTGCCAGCAGCCCCCGACAAGGCCAGGTAGATACGCAGTATTTT. This codes for CASSPRQGQVDTQYF.

The DNA of the CDR3 is TGTGCCAGCTCACCATTGGATGCAGGGGTGAACACTGAAGCTTTCTTT. It encodes CASSPLDAGVNTEAFF. The chain combines TRBV18 with TRBJ1-1; perhaps TRBD1 as D (6 bases). The CDR3 extends over 16 amino acids. Germline V gene data show CDR1 as KGHSH and CDR2 as LQKENI. V dropped 2 bases and J dropped 0 bases, with 13 bases sitting between them.

This clone was observed a handful of times. J is TRBJ2-5 and V is TRBV5-1; D unclear. The CDR3 is 14 amino acids. The germline gives CDR1 SGHRS, CDR2 YFSETQ. V was trimmed by 6 bases and J by 1 base, leaving 13 bases between them. The CDR3: CASTYKTPQETQYF. For the CDR3, the DNA is TGCGCCAGCACCTACAAAACACCCCAAGAGACCCAGTACTTC.

V is TRBV28 and J is TRBJ2-3; 11 bases are a match to TRBD2. J was trimmed by 15 bases and V by 2 bases; bases with no gene match: 16. The CDR3 contains 16 residues. Germline assignment: CDR1 MDHEN and CDR2 SYDVKM. CDR3 nucleotide sequence: TGTGCCAGCAGTTTAGGCCAGGGAGACAACGGGACTAGCGGATATTTT. It specifies CASSLGQGDNGTSGYF.

This chain joins TRBV9 and TRBJ2-3; TRBD1 is a possible D gene (5 bases). V was trimmed by 4 bases and J by 1 base, leaving 7 bases between them. Germline V gives CDR1 SGDLS, CDR2 YYNGEE. The CDR3 consists of 13 residues. The CDR3 DNA follows: TGTGCCAGCAGCAAACAGGGCACAGATACGCAGTATTTT. Its translation: CASSKQGTDTQYF.

This chain connects TRBV18 to TRBJ1-1; 9 nucleotides align to TRBD1. With 6 bases clipped from V and 8 bases from J, the junction kept 10 bases outside the gene matches. Germline loops: CDR1 KGHSH, CDR2 LQKENI. The CDR3 spans 14 residues. The CDR3 bases are TGTGCCAGCTCTCAACAGGGGGCATCGTCCGAAGCTTTCTTT. It is translated as CASSQQGASSEAFF.

The gene calls are TRBV19 and TRBJ2-3; D is perhaps TRBD1 or TRBD2 (6 bases each). CDR3 length equals 13 residues. The ends were cut back, 6 bases at V and 2 bases at J, with 9 bases in the middle. CDR1 LNHDA and CDR2 SQIVND come from the germline V gene (reference sequence). This CDR3 reads CASRRDTTDTQYF. The CDR3 region has the DNA TGTGCCAGTAGGCGGGACACCACAGATACGCAGTATTTT.

The chain carries TRBV7-3 and TRBJ2-6; D perhaps matches TRBD2 (6 bases). CDR3 length: 17 amino acids. V dropped 1 base and J dropped 3 bases, with 13 bases sitting between them. Germline V CDR1 and CDR2: SGHTA, FQGTGA. The CDR3 is CASSLRPGVIGANVLTF. The DNA of the CDR3 is TGTGCCAGCAGCTTAAGACCGGGAGTAATTGGGGCCAACGTCCTGACTTTC.

The gene calls are TRBV6-1 and TRBJ1-2; 8 bases align to TRBD1. The V gene's germline CDR1 is MNHNS and CDR2 SASEGT. CDR3 length: 13 amino acids. V shed 6 bases and J 8 bases; nucleotides not matched to a gene: 8. In DNA form, the CDR3 reads TGTGCCAGCAGACAGGGGGACTTGGGGGGCTACACCTTC. This sequence encodes CASRQGDLGGYTF.

This clone was recorded a few times. The J gene is TRBJ2-5, the V gene TRBV7-6; D call uncertain. Trimming took off 0 bases at V and 5 bases at J, with 4 bases between the two ends. The CDR3 contains 12 residues. Germline V lookup: CDR1 SGHVS, CDR2 FNYEAQ. The CDR3 region is CASSLARETQYF. CDR3 in DNA: TGTGCCAGCAGCTTAGCAAGGGAGACCCAGTACTTC.

Here the CDR3 reads CASSLNYGNEQFF. CDR3 in DNA: TGTGCCAGTAGTCTAAACTACGGCAATGAGCAGTTCTTC. This chain connects TRBV19 to TRBJ2-1; D not resolved. Germline V lookup: CDR1 LNHDA, CDR2 SQIVND (reference sequence). This CDR3 comprises 13 residues. V was pared by 5 bases and J by 6 bases, with 11 bases between.